These T cell receptor beta chains were read from a single sample in a study of CD4 T cells in relation to SARS-CoV-2 and coronaviruses. Their antigens remain unidentified. Sequencing was performed with immunoSEQ multiplex PCR; in TCRdb, only in-frame clones are kept and a portion is missing. This sample has fewer than 45,000 clones; over 75% occur once, and the top ten carry about 1.2%. Sequencing used naive CD4+ T cells from PBMCs, cultured in vitro. The receptors shown here come from an adult with COVID-19. The CDR3 runs from the conserved cysteine through the conserved F or W. D genes are given only for firm matches. Clone sizes are given selectively: once, few, many, or a class where the clone is expanded.

CAAAGVNEQFF | TGTGCCGCCGCGGGGGTCAATGAGCAGTTCTTC | TRBJ2-1 | TRBD2 | TRBV6-5 | -
CASSLVPSGTDTQYF | TGTGCCAGCAGCTTAGTCCCCAGCGGCACAGATACGCAGTATTTT | TRBJ2-3 | - | TRBV11-2 | -
CASAIDPPRNEQFF | TGCGCCAGCGCCATTGACCCCCCACGCAATGAGCAGTTCTTC | TRBJ2-1 | - | TRBV5-1 | -
CASSLQREGRFNEQFF | TGTGCCAGCAGCTTGCAACGGGAGGGCCGTTTCAATGAGCAGTTCTTC | TRBJ2-1 | TRBD2 | TRBV5-4 | -
CASSLTDTQYF | TGTGCCAGCAGCCTTACAGATACGCAGTATTTT | TRBJ2-3 | - | TRBV11-2 | -
CASSLSSENEQFF | TGTGCCAGCAGTTTATCTAGCGAGAATGAGCAGTTCTTC | TRBJ2-1 | - | TRBV28 | -
CASSVAKDNEQFF | TGTGCCAGCAGCGTAGCGAAGGACAATGAGCAGTTCTTC | TRBJ2-1 | - | TRBV9 | -
CASSVGLAGTDTQYF | TGTGCCAGCAGCGTAGGGCTAGCGGGCACAGATACGCAGTATTTT | TRBJ2-3 | TRBD2 | TRBV9 | -
CASSLSGGPKTEQYF | TGTGCCAGCAGTTTGTCAGGGGGACCAAAGACCGAGCAGTACTTC | TRBJ2-7 | TRBD1 | TRBV28 | -
CAIRFIGTGLAFF | TGTGCCATCAGATTTATCGGGACAGGGTTAGCTTTCTTT | TRBJ1-1 | TRBD1 | TRBV10-3 | once
CSGGVGTGQETQYF | TGCAGCGGGGGGGTCGGGACAGGGCAAGAGACCCAGTACTTC | TRBJ2-5 | TRBD1 | TRBV29-1 | -
CASSLRQGGQPQHF | TGTGCCAGCAGTCTACGCCAGGGGGGCCAGCCCCAGCATTTT | TRBJ1-5 | TRBD1 | TRBV28 | -
CAWSFAGTGLNQPQHF | TGTGCCTGGAGTTTTGCCGGGACAGGTCTCAATCAGCCCCAGCATTTT | TRBJ1-5 | TRBD1 | TRBV30 | -
CASSRDPYEQYF | TGTGCCAGCAGTAGGGACCCCTACGAGCAGTACTTC | TRBJ2-7 | - | TRBV5-5 | -
CASSPSPPDTQGETQYF | TGTGCCAGCAGTCCTTCCCCCCCGGACACCCAGGGGGAGACCCAGTACTTC | TRBJ2-5 | - | TRBV2 | few
CASSLFSGETQYF | TGTGCCAGCAGCCTCTTCTCCGGAGAGACCCAGTACTTC | TRBJ2-5 | - | TRBV14 | -
CASSEAGGAEQYF | TGTGCCAGCAGTGAAGCTGGGGGGGCCGAGCAGTACTTC | TRBJ2-7 | - | TRBV6-1 | -
CASSLAIGTEQFF | TGCGCCAGCAGCTTGGCCATAGGGACTGAGCAGTTCTTC | TRBJ2-1 | - | TRBV5-1 | -
CASSPRGEETQYF | TGTGCCAGCAGCCCCCGGGGTGAAGAGACCCAGTACTTC | TRBJ2-5 | - | TRBV11-3 | -